These T cell receptor beta chains were read from a single sample in a study of T cell repertoires in cytomegalovirus infection. Using its own MiXCR run on the reads, TCRdb lists one record per CDR3 protein. The table lists around 740,000 distinct CDR3 sequences, 35% of them singletons. Sequencing was performed on PBMCs. Receptors originate from a human donor in good health (CMV status not recorded). Some clones in this sample may be carry-over from other donors' samples. Both conserved end residues are part of each CDR3. The D gene is left open where the match is weak. Only part of the rows carry a size: once, few, many, or a class if the clone is expanded.

v_gene,abundance,j_gene,d_gene,CDR3nt,CDR3aa
TRBV7-9,.,TRBJ2-1,.,TGTGCCAGCAGCTTTGATCAGTTCTTC,CASSFDQFF
TRBV28,.,TRBJ1-2,TRBD1,TGTGCCAGCAGTTTATCGGCATGGACAGGGGAAGGCTACACCTTC,CASSLSAWTGEGYTF
TRBV7-2,.,TRBJ2-5,.,TGTGCCAGCAGCTTTCTCGGCCAAGAGACCCAGTACTTC,CASSFLGQETQYF
TRBV6-2/TRBV6-3,few,TRBJ2-7,.,TGTGCCAGCAGTTACTCCAGGGGTAACGAGCAGTACTTC,CASSYSRGNEQYF
TRBV28,few,TRBJ1-2,TRBD1,TGTGCCAGCAATCTTCCGGGACAGGGTGACTATGGCTACACCTTC,CASNLPGQGDYGYTF
TRBV20-1,.,TRBJ1-1,.,TGCAGTGCCGGAGTGGTGGAAGCTTTCTTT,CSAGVVEAFF
TRBV4-2,.,TRBJ2-5,.,TGTGCCAGCAGCCTCTTAGCGGAACAAGAGACCCAGTACTTC,CASSLLAEQETQYF
TRBV14,.,TRBJ1-1,.,TGTGCCAGCAGCCGGGATCAGGGAATGGTACTTGCGGCTTTCTTT,CASSRDQGMVLAAFF
TRBV28,few,TRBJ1-5,.,TGTGCCAGCAGTTTATCCCCGGGAGGAGAGCATTTT,CASSLSPGGEHF
TRBV6-6,few,TRBJ2-7,.,TGTGCCAGCAGTTACTCGGGGAGAGTCGGCTACGAGCAGTACTTC,CASSYSGRVGYEQYF
TRBV7-8,many,TRBJ2-6,.,TGTGCCAGCAGCTCTCCCCATGGGGCCAACGTCCTGACTTTC,CASSSPHGANVLTF
TRBV10-2,.,TRBJ1-2,TRBD1,TGCGCCATCTCTCGTTGGGAGTCAGGGGGACCTAACTATGGCTACACCTTC,CAISRWESGGPNYGYTF
TRBV28,few,TRBJ1-5,.,TGTGCCAGCAGTTTTCTATCCGGCAATCAGCCCCAGCATTTT,CASSFLSGNQPQHF
TRBV28,.,TRBJ2-1,TRBD2,TGTGCCAGCAGTTTAGCGGGAGGTACAATTTGGTACAATGAGCAGTTCTTC,CASSLAGGTIWYNEQFF
TRBV2,few,TRBJ2-1,TRBD1,TGTGCCAGCGTCGCAAGAAAATTAGGGATGGGACAGCAATCCTACAATGAGCAGTTCTTC,CASVARKLGMGQQSYNEQFF
TRBV7-6,few,TRBJ2-7,.,TGTGCCAGCACCTCTAGCTTCTCTCCTCACGAGCAGTACTTC,CASTSSFSPHEQYF
TRBV20-1,.,TRBJ1-2,TRBD1,TGCAGTGCTAACGGAAGGGACAGGGGCTCGCTCGGCTACACCTTC,CSANGRDRGSLGYTF
TRBV2,.,TRBJ1-1,.,TGTGCCAGCAGTCAAGAGTCACAGGGAAACACTGAAGCTTTCTTT,CASSQESQGNTEAFF
TRBV7-9,.,TRBJ2-5,.,TGTGCCAGCAGCTTAAGAAGTGTTGGGAGGCAAGAGACCCAGTACTTC,CASSLRSVGRQETQYF
TRBV2,.,TRBJ1-5,TRBD1,TGTGCCAGCAGGGACAGGGTACGGCGAGAACAGCCCCAGCATTTT,CASRDRVRREQPQHF
TRBV5-1,.,TRBJ1-2,TRBD1,TGCGCCAGCAGCACACGACAGGGCCCAACTATTGGCTACACCTTC,CASSTRQGPTIGYTF
TRBV23-1,few,TRBJ2-5,TRBD1,TGCGCCAGCAGTCAGGGGGCAGGGGGAAGCAGGGAGACCCAGTACTTC,CASSQGAGGSRETQYF
TRBV5-4,.,TRBJ1-1,TRBD1,TGTGCCAGCAGCTTGGGGGCCACAGGGGAGGGGACTGAAGCTTTCTTT,CASSLGATGEGTEAFF
TRBV6-2/TRBV6-3,.,TRBJ2-5,TRBD2,TGTGCCAGCAGGAGAGGTAGCGGGGGACAAGAGACCCAGTACTTC,CASRRGSGGQETQYF
TRBV4-1,.,TRBJ1-1,.,TGCGCCAGCAGCCAAGACCCACCTGGGACTGAAGCTTTCTTT,CASSQDPPGTEAFF
TRBV12-3/TRBV12-4,.,TRBJ2-1,.,TGTGCCAGCAGTTTAGGGAATTTTGACTACAATGAGCAGTTCTTC,CASSLGNFDYNEQFF
TRBV6-6,.,TRBJ1-1,.,TGTGCCAGCAACTTGGGGGGCGCTGAAGCTTTCTTT,CASNLGGAEAFF
TRBV5-1,few,TRBJ1-2,.,TGCGCCAGCAGCTCGCCAGACTATTATGGCTACACCTTC,CASSSPDYYGYTF
TRBV4-2,few,TRBJ2-5,.,TGTGCCAGCAGCCGCGACAAAGAGACCCAGTACTTC,CASSRDKETQYF
TRBV7-8,few,TRBJ1-2,.,TGTGCCAGCAGTCAGGGGTACTCTGGCTACACCTTC,CASSQGYSGYTF
TRBV29-1,.,TRBJ2-5,TRBD2,TGCAGCGTTGGTGGTAGCGGGGGACAAGAGACCCAGTACTTC,CSVGGSGGQETQYF
TRBV6-5,.,TRBJ1-2,TRBD1,TGTGCCAGCAGTTACTCGGTCTCCCCTCGGGACAGGGTAGATGGCTACACCTTC,CASSYSVSPRDRVDGYTF